These 16 T cell receptor beta chains were sequenced from one sample in a study of beta chain features in type 1 diabetes. Of the isolated RNA, all was reverse transcribed, and so the sequenced material was expressed TCRB transcripts. Sequencing was performed with immunoSEQ multiplex PCR; in TCRdb, only in-frame clones are kept and a portion is missing. Here the sample spans about 110,000 clones, 40% being singletons. The sequenced material came from stem cell memory CD4+ T cells from blood. Source of these receptors: a woman under 30 in good health.

The table lists this clone with a few counts. V and J are TRBV19 and TRBJ1-5, with TRBD1 matching 7 bases. Germline V CDR1 and CDR2: LNHDA, SQIVND (reference sequence). The CDR3 loop spans 13 amino acids. Trimming removed 6 bases from V and 4 bases from J; junction bases left unmatched: 3. CDR3: CASRTGVNQPQHF. The CDR3 DNA follows: TGTGCCAGTAGAACAGGGGTTAATCAGCCCCAGCATTTT.

V gene TRBV30 combines with J gene TRBJ2-3, with 10 bases lining up with TRBD2. The J segment lost 6 bases and the V segment lost 3 bases, leaving 3 bases of the junction unmatched. CDR1 GTSNPN and CDR2 SVGIG come from the germline V gene (reference sequence). This CDR3 spans 13 amino acids. The CDR3, as DNA: TGTGCCTGGAGCTGGACTAGCGGTGATACGCAGTATTTT. Its protein product is CAWSWTSGDTQYF.

This chain links TRBV7-6 with TRBJ2-7; D may be TRBD1 (5 bases). The CDR3 runs 14 residues. The germline gives CDR1 SGHVS, CDR2 FNYEAQ. V was shortened by 0 bases and J by 3 bases, with 9 bases between the two germline ends. The CDR3 loop is CASSLAPGHYEQYF. In DNA form, the CDR3 reads TGTGCCAGCAGCTTAGCTCCAGGACACTACGAGCAGTACTTC.

The V gene is TRBV7-3, the J gene TRBJ1-1; 7 bases fit TRBD1. Trimming at V came to 5 bases and at J to 8 bases, leaving 5 bases not matched to a gene. In germline, CDR1 is SGHTA, CDR2 FQGTGA. The CDR3 contains 12 residues. Here the CDR3 DNA reads TGTGCCAGCAGCCCCGACAGGGTAGAAGCTTTCTTT. Its protein product is CASSPDRVEAFF.

This clone was counted between two and nine times. The chain links TRBV19 to TRBJ2-1; 7 bases are shared with TRBD1. Germline V gene data show CDR1 as LNHDA and CDR2 as SQIVND (reference sequence). The CDR3 totals 15 residues. V lost 9 bases to trimming and J lost 4 bases; unmatched junction nucleotides: 12. CDR3 protein: CARTWPGQTYNEQFF. CDR3 nucleotide sequence: TGTGCCAGAACCTGGCCGGGACAGACTTACAATGAGCAGTTCTTC.

The genes are TRBV5-1 and TRBJ2-3, with D perhaps matching TRBD1 (5 bases). With 0 bases removed from V and 3 bases from J, the gap between germline ends came to 8 bases. This CDR3 has 14 amino acids. CDR1 SGHRS and CDR2 YFSETQ come from the germline V gene. Here the CDR3 reads CASSLGGRTDTQYF. Written as DNA, the CDR3 is TGCGCCAGCAGCTTGGGGGGCAGGACAGATACGCAGTATTTT.

This clone was detected only once. V gene TRBV2 combines with J gene TRBJ1-4; a possible D gene is TRBD1 (6 bases). The CDR3 is made up of 11 amino acids. Germline assignment: CDR1 SNHLY and CDR2 FYNNEI. The germline V and J ends were trimmed by 6 bases and 17 bases, with 16 bases remaining between them. The CDR3 loop reads CASSYNRDTFF. DNA for the CDR3: TGTGCCAGCAGCTACAACCGGGACACCTTTTTT.

The chain employs TRBV10-2 and TRBJ2-5, with D unclear. Per germline, CDR1 WSHSY and CDR2 SAAADI. The CDR3 covers 13 residues. Trimming cost V 7 bases and J 5 bases, with 14 bases left between them. In nucleotides, the CDR3 is TGCGCCAGCACCGAACAGAATAGGGAGACCCAGTACTTC. This translates into CASTEQNRETQYF.

The chain employs TRBV27 and TRBJ2-3, with a tentative D call TRBD1 (6 bases). This CDR3 is 17 amino acids long. V shed 5 bases and J shed 0 bases, with 18 bases lying between them. Germline loops: CDR1 MNHEY, CDR2 SMNVEV (reference sequence). The CDR3 sequence is CASSRRTGTLSTDTQYF. The CDR3 DNA reads as TGTGCCAGCAGTCGCCGAACGGGGACACTCAGCACAGATACGCAGTATTTT.

This clone was observed a few times. V is TRBV5-4 and J is TRBJ2-7; 11 nucleotides align to TRBD2. The CDR3 runs 16 residues. V shed 0 bases and J 3 bases; nucleotides not matched to a gene: 5. CDR1 and CDR2 from the germline V gene are SGHNT and YYREEE (reference sequence). CDR3 loop: CASSLALTSGSYEQYF. The DNA for the CDR3 is TGTGCCAGCAGCTTGGCCCTCACTAGCGGGAGCTACGAGCAGTACTTC.

The J gene is TRBJ2-7, the V gene TRBV9; D might be TRBD2 (5 bases). This CDR3 has 15 amino acids. Trimming shortened V by 2 bases and J by 3 bases, and 15 bases separated the two germline ends. The V gene's germline CDR1 is SGDLS and CDR2 YYNGEE. The CDR3: CASSVGYGMDYEQYF. CDR3 in DNA: TGTGCCAGCAGCGTCGGATACGGGATGGACTACGAGCAGTACTTC.

The rearrangement joins TRBV6-6 to TRBJ2-1, with 8 positions matching TRBD2. This CDR3 has 12 amino acids. CDR1 MNHNY and CDR2 SVGAGI come from the germline V gene (reference sequence). J gave up 7 bases and V 7 bases, and 3 bases lay outside the gene matches. The CDR3 region has the DNA TGTGCCAGCATCGGGAGGGAAAATGAGCAGTTCTTC. This codes for CASIGRENEQFF.

This clone was seen more than once but under ten times. This chain connects TRBV28 to TRBJ2-6; 9 bases match TRBD1. CDR1 is MDHEN and CDR2 is SYDVKM in the germline V gene. Trimming at V came to 5 bases and at J to 4 bases, leaving 9 bases not matched to a gene. This CDR3 spans 17 amino acids. CDR3 loop: CASSGGQGRTGANVLTF. CDR3 DNA: TGTGCCAGCAGTGGGGGACAGGGACGGACCGGGGCCAACGTCCTGACTTTC.

The chain is built from TRBV6-5 and TRBJ1-4; D remains ambiguous. Trimming removed 7 bases at V and 7 bases at J, with 19 bases between. Looked up from germline, CDR1 is MNHEY and CDR2 is SVGAGI. The CDR3 covers 15 residues. CDR3 protein: CASTDWTEVFEKLFF. The CDR3 nucleotides are TGTGCCAGCACCGACTGGACGGAGGTTTTTGAAAAACTGTTTTTT.

The table lists this clone with a few counts. The rearrangement links TRBV5-1 to TRBJ2-7; 10 positions agree with TRBD2. Germline loops: CDR1 SGHRS, CDR2 YFSETQ. The CDR3 spans 15 residues. With V trimmed by 5 bases and J by 2 bases, 7 bases remained unmatched. The CDR3 protein is CASRSGLAATYEQYF. CDR3 nucleotide sequence: TGCGCCAGCAGGAGCGGACTAGCGGCTACCTACGAGCAGTACTTC. Together with reference TRBV5-1 and TRBJ2-7, the CDR3 gives the full variable domain: KAGVTQTPRYLIKTRGQQVTLSCSPISGHRSVSWYQQTPGQGLQFLFEYFSETQRNKGNFPGRFSGRQFSNSRSEMNVSTLELGDSALYLCASRSGLAATYEQYFGPGTRLTVT.

The chain has TRBV11-3 and TRBJ2-1, with D possibly matching TRBD1 (7 bases). The germline CDR1 and CDR2 sequences are SGHNT and YENEEA. V was pared by 2 bases and J by 6 bases, with 8 bases between. CDR3 size: 13 residues. CDR3 region: CASSLQGGNEQFF. The CDR3 DNA is TGTGCCAGCAGCTTACAGGGGGGCAATGAGCAGTTCTTC.